A single sample is the source of the 28 T cell receptor beta chains below, sequenced in a study of cytomegalovirus exposure and HLA in healthy donors. PCR was performed using 60 Vbeta and 13 Jbeta primers. The assay was immunoSEQ multiplex PCR, and TCRdb's table has in-frame clones only and misses some. The data contain 100,000 or so clones, 75% to 85% of them singletons. The specimen sequenced was PBMCs. These receptors all stem from a man younger than 40 in good health and CMV-seronegative.

The V gene is TRBV9, the J gene TRBJ2-1; 8 positions agree with TRBD2. CDR3 length: 17 amino acids. Germline CDR1 SGDLS, CDR2 YYNGEE. With V trimmed by 0 bases and J by 10 bases, 15 bases remained unmatched. CDR3 in DNA: TGTGCCAGCAGCGTAGGCCCCCTGGGAGCGGGAGATGAGGAGCAGTTCTTC. Its protein product is CASSVGPLGAGDEEQFF.

The chain employs TRBV19 and TRBJ1-1, with D possibly matching TRBD1 (5 bases). Trimming stripped 5 bases from V and 0 bases from J, with 10 bases between. Germline CDR1 is LNHDA and CDR2 is SQIVND (reference sequence). The CDR3 spans 14 residues. The CDR3 loop is CASSVGPVNTEAFF. The CDR3 region has the DNA TGTGCCAGTAGTGTGGGGCCCGTGAACACTGAAGCTTTCTTT.

This chain joins TRBV19 and TRBJ2-2, with TRBD2 identical over 10 bases. The V gene's germline CDR1 is LNHDA and CDR2 SQIVND (reference sequence). The CDR3 covers 17 residues. Trimming at V came to 10 bases and at J to 0 bases, leaving 11 bases not matched to a gene. The CDR3 here is CATPSLSGGSNTGELFF. DNA of the CDR3: TGTGCCACCCCGTCTCTTAGCGGGGGGTCGAACACCGGGGAGCTGTTTTTT.

The chain carries TRBV27 and TRBJ1-1; D ambiguous. Trimming took off 4 bases at V and 0 bases at J, with 6 bases between the two ends. CDR1 and CDR2 from the germline V gene are MNHEY and SMNVEV (reference sequence). The CDR3 length is 13 residues. The chain's CDR3 is CASSWAVNTEAFF. CDR3 nucleotides: TGTGCCAGCAGTTGGGCCGTGAACACTGAAGCTTTCTTT.

The chain recombines TRBV5-6 with TRBJ2-1; 7 positions match TRBD2. Germline V gene sequence: CDR1 SGHDT, CDR2 YYEEEE. The junction had 13 bases not matched to a gene; V was cut back by 2 bases and J by 8 bases. The CDR3 length is 16 residues. This CDR3 is CASSFSGLRQFDEQFF. DNA of the CDR3: TGTGCCAGCAGCTTTTCGGGACTACGACAATTTGATGAGCAGTTCTTC.

V is TRBV19 and J is TRBJ1-1, with D uncertain. The ends were cut back, 5 bases at V and 2 bases at J, with 9 bases in the middle. The CDR3 is 13 amino acids. The germline CDR1 and CDR2 sequences are LNHDA and SQIVND (reference sequence). In DNA form, the CDR3 reads TGTGCCAGTAGTCCAGGACTCAACACTGAAGCTTTCTTT. Translated, it gives CASSPGLNTEAFF.

The chain joins TRBV7-2 to TRBJ1-1, with TRBD1 identical over 7 bases. J gave up 2 bases and V 3 bases, and 9 bases lay outside the gene matches. The CDR3 has 16 amino acids. CDR1 is SGHTA, CDR2 FQGNSA, per germline. The CDR3 DNA sequence: TGTGCCAGCAGCTTTACCCGGGACAGCTTTAACACTGAAGCTTTCTTT. As protein: CASSFTRDSFNTEAFF.

This chain uses TRBV4-1 with TRBJ2-1; 8 nucleotides match TRBD2. There are 16 residues in the CDR3. The V segment lost 2 bases and the J segment 6 bases; nucleotides outside the gene matches: 9. Germline CDR1 reads MGHRA; CDR2 reads YSYEKL. CDR3 sequence reads: CASSQRSGGGRNEQFF. CDR3 nucleotides: TGCGCCAGCAGCCAAAGGAGCGGGGGAGGACGCAATGAGCAGTTCTTC.

The chain carries TRBV11-2 and TRBJ2-5, with D possibly TRBD2 on 6 matching bases. Germline V gives CDR1 SGHAT, CDR2 FQNNGV. CDR3 length: 14 amino acids. V lost 5 bases and J 1 base, leaving 11 bases between the germline ends. The DNA of the CDR3 is TGTGCCAGCAGCCCGACTAGGACCCAAGAGACCCAGTACTTC. This translates into CASSPTRTQETQYF.

This rearrangement joins TRBV10-2 to TRBJ1-2; D is unresolved. Germline CDR1 is WSHSY and CDR2 is SAAADI. V gave up 2 bases and J gave up 0 bases, with 4 bases separating them. CDR3 length equals 13 residues. The CDR3 coding sequence is TGCGCCAGCAGTGAGACTGCTAACTATGGCTACACCTTC. As protein: CASSETANYGYTF.

The table lists this clone with a count of one. The chain has TRBV28 and TRBJ1-2, with a weak D call TRBD1 (6 bases). This CDR3 comprises 17 residues. The germline V gene encodes CDR1 MDHEN and CDR2 SYDVKM. V lost 7 bases to trimming and J lost 2 bases, with 23 bases between them. The chain's CDR3 is CASNEVLWGQNNYGYTF. CDR3 sequence (DNA): TGTGCCAGCAACGAGGTCCTATGGGGACAAAACAACTATGGCTACACCTTC.

This clone was counted once. The chain joins TRBV6-5 to TRBJ1-1, with TRBD1 matching over 8 bases. The trim removed 6 bases at V and 5 bases at J, leaving 8 bases unmatched. The germline CDR1 and CDR2 sequences are MNHEY and SVGAGI. CDR3 size: 14 residues. CDR3 in DNA: TGTGCCAGCAGGGCAGGGGGCCTCGGAACTGAAGCTTTCTTT. It translates to CASRAGGLGTEAFF.

The V gene is TRBV30, the J gene TRBJ2-3; the D is unclear. The V and J ends lost 1 base and 3 bases respectively, with 17 bases between them. The length of the CDR3 is 16 residues. Germline V gives CDR1 GTSNPN, CDR2 SVGIG (reference sequence). The CDR3 reads CAWSAVLSLRTDTQYF. The CDR3 bases are TGTGCCTGGAGTGCAGTACTATCACTGAGGACAGATACGCAGTATTTT.

This clone was recorded only once. This chain uses TRBV5-1 with TRBJ2-7; a possible D gene is TRBD1 (6 bases). Germline V gene sequence: CDR1 SGHRS, CDR2 YFSETQ. The V end was cut by 6 bases, the J end by 3 bases, with 16 bases between. CDR3 size: 14 residues. The CDR3 sequence: CASKSRQDFYEQYF. The CDR3 coding sequence is TGCGCCAGCAAGAGTCGACAGGATTTCTACGAGCAGTACTTC.

The chain recombines TRBV5-1 with TRBJ2-5, with a tentative D call TRBD2 (7 bases). Germline loops: CDR1 SGHRS, CDR2 YFSETQ. The CDR3 sequence is 15 residues long. V was trimmed by 7 bases and J by 4 bases, leaving 20 bases between them. The CDR3 DNA is TGCGCCAGCTCGAGGGGGGGGCTTGAAGGAGAGACCCAGTACTTC. It translates to CASSRGGLEGETQYF.

The chain couples TRBV6-5 to TRBJ2-7; D remains unclear. The germline gives CDR1 MNHEY, CDR2 SVGAGI. The CDR3 length is 13 residues. Between the trimmed V and J ends, which lost 8 bases and 2 bases, there was a span of 13 bases. The CDR3 is CASRSPTPYEQYF. CDR3 nucleotides: TGTGCCAGCCGATCGCCTACTCCCTACGAGCAGTACTTC.

This rearrangement joins TRBV6-5 to TRBJ1-4, with TRBD1 as a possible D gene (6 bases). This CDR3 contains 15 residues. With 5 bases removed from V and 2 bases from J, the gap between germline ends came to 12 bases. CDR1 is MNHEY, CDR2 SVGAGI, per germline. The CDR3 DNA follows: TGTGCCAGCAGTAAACTACAGGGTACTAATGAAAAACTGTTTTTT. This gives the protein CASSKLQGTNEKLFF.

This clone was counted once. The chain has TRBV15 and TRBJ2-3; 8 bases map to TRBD2. The V and J ends lost 0 bases and 1 base, in that order; junction bases with no gene match: 3. The CDR3 is 16 amino acids. Germline V gene data show CDR1 as LNHNV and CDR2 as YYDKDF (reference sequence). The CDR3 sequence: CATSREQAGGTDTQYF. The CDR3 DNA sequence: TGTGCCACCAGCAGAGAGCAAGCGGGGGGCACAGATACGCAGTATTTT.

The genes are TRBV27 and TRBJ1-2, with D perhaps matching TRBD1 (6 bases). This CDR3 region has 14 residues. V was trimmed by 5 bases and J by 5 bases, leaving 15 bases between them. Germline CDR1 MNHEY, CDR2 SMNVEV (reference sequence). Here the CDR3 DNA reads TGTGCCAGCAGTCTCCGGGGACAACGGTATGGCTACACCTTC. It yields the protein CASSLRGQRYGYTF.

The chain has TRBV19 and TRBJ2-1, with 9 positions matching TRBD2. Germline V CDR1 and CDR2: LNHDA, SQIVND (reference sequence). The CDR3 totals 15 residues. Trimming at V came to 3 bases and at J to 9 bases, leaving 9 bases not matched to a gene. CDR3 residues: CASSMVSSGTSEQFF. DNA of the CDR3: TGTGCCAGTAGTATGGTGTCTAGCGGGACCAGTGAGCAGTTCTTC. Supplemented by reference TRBV19 and TRBJ2-1, the full variable domain reads DGGITQSPKYLFRKEGQNVTLSCEQNLNHDAMYWYRQDPGQGLRLIYYSQIVNDFQKGDIAEGYSVSREKKESFPLTVTSAQKNPTAFYLCASSMVSSGTSEQFFGPGTRLTVL.

V usage is TRBV4-1 and J usage is TRBJ1-1, with D maybe TRBD1 (5 bases). V was pared by 4 bases and J by 4 bases, with 16 bases between. This CDR3 is built from 15 residues. Germline loops: CDR1 MGHRA, CDR2 YSYEKL. This CDR3 is CASSPGTLLGTEAFF. Written as DNA, the CDR3 is TGCGCCAGCAGCCCAGGGACTCTTTTGGGCACTGAAGCTTTCTTT.

This clone turned up a few times. V gene TRBV19 combines with J gene TRBJ1-5, with D hard to call. Trimming stripped 3 bases from V and 2 bases from J, with 8 bases between. From germline, CDR1 is LNHDA and CDR2 SQIVND (reference sequence). The CDR3 has 14 residues. CDR3 nucleotide sequence: TGTGCCAGTAGTATTTCGCAGGGCAATCAGCCCCAGCATTTT. Its protein is CASSISQGNQPQHF.

V and J are TRBV6-4 and TRBJ2-3, with D tentatively TRBD2 (6 bases). Trimming took 7 bases from V and 5 from J, leaving 16 bases between them. The CDR3 spans 14 residues. Germline CDR1 is MRHNA and CDR2 is SNTAGT. The CDR3 loop is CASKRTGVGDTQYF. DNA for the CDR3: TGTGCCAGCAAGCGAACGGGAGTGGGAGATACGCAGTATTTT.

The chain employs TRBV27 and TRBJ1-1, with D hard to call. Per germline, CDR1 MNHEY and CDR2 SMNVEV (reference sequence). This CDR3 is 14 amino acids long. Trimming pared 5 bases from V and 1 base from J, leaving 11 bases between. In DNA, the CDR3 is TGTGCCAGCAGTCCACTCGCGGAGAACACTGAAGCTTTCTTT. Protein sequence: CASSPLAENTEAFF.

The rearrangement joins TRBV2 to TRBJ1-1, with D perhaps TRBD1 (5 bases). Germline V gene data show CDR1 as SNHLY and CDR2 as FYNNEI. The CDR3 is 12 residues long. Trimming shortened V by 3 bases and J by 13 bases, and 15 bases separated the two germline ends. CDR3 residues: CASSDNTGGDFF. CDR3 DNA: TGTGCCAGCAGTGATAATACAGGCGGAGATTTCTTT.

This clone was seen a handful of times. The gene calls are TRBV30 and TRBJ1-2, with 9 bases aligning to TRBD1. Germline CDR1 and CDR2: GTSNPN and SVGIG (reference sequence). With V trimmed by 2 bases and J by 3 bases, 1 base remained unmatched. This CDR3 has 13 residues. The CDR3 region has the DNA TGTGCCTGGAGTACAGGGGGCGACTATGGCTACACCTTC. Translating it yields CAWSTGGDYGYTF.

This chain links TRBV11-2 with TRBJ1-2; TRBD1 matches 7 bases. CDR1 is SGHAT, CDR2 FQNNGV, per germline. J gave up 5 bases and V 4 bases, and 4 bases lay outside the gene matches. CDR3 length: 13 residues. The CDR3 reads CASSSRGQYGYTF. CDR3 DNA sequence: TGTGCCAGCAGCTCGAGGGGACAGTATGGCTACACCTTC. Full variable domain (missing parts from reference TRBV11-2 and TRBJ1-2): EAGVAQSPRYKIIEKRQSVAFWCNPISGHATLYWYQQILGQGPKLLIQFQNNGVVDDSQLPKDRFSAERLKGVDSTLKIQPAKLEDSAVYLCASSSRGQYGYTFGSGTRLTVV.

The genes are TRBV6-1 and TRBJ2-1, with 7 positions matching TRBD1. Germline V gives CDR1 MNHNS, CDR2 SASEGT. Trimming at V came to 2 bases and at J to 4 bases, leaving 5 bases not matched to a gene. The CDR3 is 15 residues long. The CDR3 region is CASSEQRTGYNEQFF. CDR3 coding DNA: TGTGCCAGCAGTGAACAAAGGACAGGATACAATGAGCAGTTCTTC.